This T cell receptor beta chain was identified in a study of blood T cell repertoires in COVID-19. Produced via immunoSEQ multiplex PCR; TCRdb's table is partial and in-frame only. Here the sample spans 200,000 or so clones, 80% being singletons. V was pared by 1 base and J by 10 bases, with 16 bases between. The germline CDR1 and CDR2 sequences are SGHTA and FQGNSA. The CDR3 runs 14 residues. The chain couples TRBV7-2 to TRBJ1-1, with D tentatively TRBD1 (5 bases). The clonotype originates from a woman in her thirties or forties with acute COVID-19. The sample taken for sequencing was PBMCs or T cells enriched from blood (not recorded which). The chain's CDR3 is CASSLDGQGLGAFF. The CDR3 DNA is TGTGCCAGCAGCTTAGACGGTCAGGGATTAGGAGCTTTCTTT. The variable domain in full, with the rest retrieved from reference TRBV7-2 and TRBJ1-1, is GAGVSQSPSNKVTEKGKDVELRCDPISGHTALYWYRQSLGQGLEFLIYFQGNSAPDKSGLPSDRFSAERTGGSVSTLTIQRTQQEDSAVYLCASSLDGQGLGAFFGQGTRLTVV.